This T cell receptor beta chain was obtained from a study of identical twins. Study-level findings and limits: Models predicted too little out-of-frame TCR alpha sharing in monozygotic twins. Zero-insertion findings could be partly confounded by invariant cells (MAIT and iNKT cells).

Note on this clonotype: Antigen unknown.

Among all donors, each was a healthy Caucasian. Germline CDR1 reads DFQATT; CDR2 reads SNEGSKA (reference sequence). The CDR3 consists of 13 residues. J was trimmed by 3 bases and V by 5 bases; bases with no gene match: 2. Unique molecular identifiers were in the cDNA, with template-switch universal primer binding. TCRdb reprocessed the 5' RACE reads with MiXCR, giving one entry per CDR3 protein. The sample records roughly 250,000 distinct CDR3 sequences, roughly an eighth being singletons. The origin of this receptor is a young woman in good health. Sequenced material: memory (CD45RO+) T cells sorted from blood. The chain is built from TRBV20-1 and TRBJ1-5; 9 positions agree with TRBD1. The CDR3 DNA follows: TGCAGTGCTCACAGGGGGCCCAATCAGCCCCAGCATTTT. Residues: CSAHRGPNQPQHF.